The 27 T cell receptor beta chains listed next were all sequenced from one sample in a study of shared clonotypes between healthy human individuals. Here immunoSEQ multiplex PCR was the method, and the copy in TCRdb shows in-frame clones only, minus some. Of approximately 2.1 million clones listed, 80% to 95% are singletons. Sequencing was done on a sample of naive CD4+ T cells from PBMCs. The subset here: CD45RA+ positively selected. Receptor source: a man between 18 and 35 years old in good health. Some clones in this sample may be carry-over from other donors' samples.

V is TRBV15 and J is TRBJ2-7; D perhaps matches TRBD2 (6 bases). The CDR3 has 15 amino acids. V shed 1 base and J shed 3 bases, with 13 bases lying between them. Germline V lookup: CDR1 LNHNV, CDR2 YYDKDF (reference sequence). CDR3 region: CATSRAAGSFYEQYF. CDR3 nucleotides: TGTGCCACCAGCAGAGCGGCGGGAAGCTTCTACGAGCAGTACTTC.

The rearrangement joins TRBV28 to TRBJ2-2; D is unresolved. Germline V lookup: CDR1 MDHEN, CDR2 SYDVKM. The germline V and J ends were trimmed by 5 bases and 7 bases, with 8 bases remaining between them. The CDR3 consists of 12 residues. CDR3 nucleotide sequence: TGTGCCAGCAGTGCGATCAGCGGGGAGCTGTTTTTT. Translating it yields CASSAISGELFF.

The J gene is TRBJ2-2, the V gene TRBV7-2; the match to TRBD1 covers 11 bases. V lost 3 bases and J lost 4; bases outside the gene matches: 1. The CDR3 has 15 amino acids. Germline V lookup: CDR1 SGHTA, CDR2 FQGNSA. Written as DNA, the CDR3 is TGTGCCAGCAGCTTCGGGACAGGGGGCACCGGGGAGCTGTTTTTT. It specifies CASSFGTGGTGELFF. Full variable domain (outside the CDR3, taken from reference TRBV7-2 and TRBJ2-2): GAGVSQSPSNKVTEKGKDVELRCDPISGHTALYWYRQSLGQGLEFLIYFQGNSAPDKSGLPSDRFSAERTGGSVSTLTIQRTQQEDSAVYLCASSFGTGGTGELFFGEGSRLTVL.

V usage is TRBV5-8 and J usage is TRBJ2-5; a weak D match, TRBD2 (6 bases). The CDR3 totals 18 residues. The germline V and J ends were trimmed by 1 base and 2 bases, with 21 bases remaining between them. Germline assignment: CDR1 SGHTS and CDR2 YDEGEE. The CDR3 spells CASSLIGGRLVGQETQYF. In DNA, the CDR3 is TGTGCCAGCAGCTTGATAGGAGGGCGGCTCGTGGGGCAAGAGACCCAGTACTTC.

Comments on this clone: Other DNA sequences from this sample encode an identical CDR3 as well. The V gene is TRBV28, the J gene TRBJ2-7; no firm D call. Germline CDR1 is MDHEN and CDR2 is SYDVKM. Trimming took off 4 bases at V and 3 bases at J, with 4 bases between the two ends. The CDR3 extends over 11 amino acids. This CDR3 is CASSSSYEQYF. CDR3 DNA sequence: TGTGCCAGCAGTTCTAGCTACGAGCAGTACTTC.

The CDR3 loop is CASSQTRGYNEQFF. The CDR3 nucleotides read TGTGCCAGCAGCCAAACCCGGGGGTACAATGAGCAGTTCTTC. The chain couples TRBV11-3 to TRBJ2-1; D might be TRBD2 (6 bases). Germline CDR1 SGHNT, CDR2 YENEEA. The CDR3 has 14 residues. Trimming took off 5 bases at V and 4 bases at J, with 12 bases between the two ends.

Here the CDR3 reads CAISAQEEGEAFF. The CDR3 DNA sequence: TGTGCCATCAGTGCGCAGGAGGAGGGTGAAGCTTTCTTT. This rearrangement joins TRBV10-3 to TRBJ1-1; D gene unclear. V lost 4 bases and J lost 7, with 13 bases in between. The CDR3 is made up of 13 amino acids. The germline V gene has CDR1 ENHRY and CDR2 SYGVKD.

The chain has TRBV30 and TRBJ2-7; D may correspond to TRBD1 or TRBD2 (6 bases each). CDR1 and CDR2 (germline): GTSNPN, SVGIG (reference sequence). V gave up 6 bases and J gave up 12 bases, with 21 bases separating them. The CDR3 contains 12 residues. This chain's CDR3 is CACPGASPGLYF. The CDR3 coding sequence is TGTGCCTGCCCGGGGGCTAGTCCTGGGCTGTACTTC.

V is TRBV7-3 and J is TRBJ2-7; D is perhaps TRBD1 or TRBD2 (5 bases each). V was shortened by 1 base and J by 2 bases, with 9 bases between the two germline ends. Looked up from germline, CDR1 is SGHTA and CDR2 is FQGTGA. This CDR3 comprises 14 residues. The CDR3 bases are TGTGCCAGCAGCTTAATATCGGGGCCCTACGAGCAGTACTTC. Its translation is CASSLISGPYEQYF.

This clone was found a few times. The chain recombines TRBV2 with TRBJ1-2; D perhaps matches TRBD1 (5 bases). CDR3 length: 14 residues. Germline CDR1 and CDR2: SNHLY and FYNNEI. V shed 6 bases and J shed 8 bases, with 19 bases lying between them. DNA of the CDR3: TGTGCCAGCAGAGTGGACATGAATCGGCAGGGCTACACCTTC. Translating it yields CASRVDMNRQGYTF.

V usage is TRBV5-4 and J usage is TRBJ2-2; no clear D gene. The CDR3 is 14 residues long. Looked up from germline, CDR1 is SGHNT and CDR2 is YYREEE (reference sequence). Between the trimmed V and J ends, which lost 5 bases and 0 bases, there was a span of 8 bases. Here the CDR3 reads CASRGPANTGELFF. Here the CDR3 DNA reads TGTGCCAGCAGGGGCCCCGCGAACACCGGGGAGCTGTTTTTT.

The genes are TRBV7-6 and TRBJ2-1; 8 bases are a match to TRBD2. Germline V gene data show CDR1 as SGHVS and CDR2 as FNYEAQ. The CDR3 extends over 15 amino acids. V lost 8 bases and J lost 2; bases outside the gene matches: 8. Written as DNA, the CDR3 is TGTGCCAGCGCGGCGGGAGGCCGGACCTACAATGAGCAGTTCTTC. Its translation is CASAAGGRTYNEQFF. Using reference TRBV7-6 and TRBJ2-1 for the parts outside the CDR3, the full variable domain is GAGVSQSPRYKVTKRGQDVALRCDPISGHVSLYWYRQALGQGPEFLTYFNYEAQQDKSGLPNDRFSAERPEGSISTLTIQRTEQRDSAMYRCASAAGGRTYNEQFFGPGTRLTVL.

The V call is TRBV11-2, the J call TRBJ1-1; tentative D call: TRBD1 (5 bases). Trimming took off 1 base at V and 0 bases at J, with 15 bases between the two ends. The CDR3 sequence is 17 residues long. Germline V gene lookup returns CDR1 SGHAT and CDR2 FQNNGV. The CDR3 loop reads CASSLGPGRPLNTEAFF. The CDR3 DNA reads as TGTGCCAGCAGCTTAGGCCCGGGACGTCCTTTGAACACTGAAGCTTTCTTT.

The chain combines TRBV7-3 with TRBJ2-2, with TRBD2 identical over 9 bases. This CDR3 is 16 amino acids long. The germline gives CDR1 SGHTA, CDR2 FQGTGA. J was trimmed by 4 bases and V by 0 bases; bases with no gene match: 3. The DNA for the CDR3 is TGTGCCAGCAGCTTAACAGCGGGAGGACCCACCGGGGAGCTGTTTTTT. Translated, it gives CASSLTAGGPTGELFF.

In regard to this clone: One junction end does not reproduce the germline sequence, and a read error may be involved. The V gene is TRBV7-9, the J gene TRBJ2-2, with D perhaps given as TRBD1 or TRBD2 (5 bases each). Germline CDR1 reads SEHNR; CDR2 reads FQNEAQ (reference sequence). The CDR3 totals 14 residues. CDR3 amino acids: CASSFSGSHRGAVF. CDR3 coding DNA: TGTGCCAGCAGCTTTTCAGGGTCACACCGGGGAGCTGTTTTT.

The CDR3 sequence: CASSPRQGASGTEAFF. As DNA, the CDR3 is TGTGCCAGCAGCCCAAGACAGGGAGCCTCGGGCACTGAAGCTTTCTTT. The rearrangement uses TRBV5-5 and TRBJ1-1; 7 nucleotides match TRBD1. The J segment lost 4 bases and the V segment lost 4 bases, leaving 13 bases of the junction unmatched. CDR3 length: 16 amino acids. CDR1 is SGHKS, CDR2 YYEKEE, per germline (reference sequence).

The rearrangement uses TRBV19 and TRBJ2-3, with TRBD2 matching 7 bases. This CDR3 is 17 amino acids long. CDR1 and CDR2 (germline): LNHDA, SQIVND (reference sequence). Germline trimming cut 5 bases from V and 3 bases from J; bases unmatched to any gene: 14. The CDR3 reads CASSAFGGRDSTDTQYF. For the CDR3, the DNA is TGTGCCAGTAGTGCCTTCGGAGGGAGGGACTCGACAGATACGCAGTATTTT.

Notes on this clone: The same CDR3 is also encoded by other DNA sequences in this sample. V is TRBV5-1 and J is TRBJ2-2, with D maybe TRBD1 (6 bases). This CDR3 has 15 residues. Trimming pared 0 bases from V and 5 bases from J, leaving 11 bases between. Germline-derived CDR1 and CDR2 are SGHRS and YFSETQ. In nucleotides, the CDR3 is TGCGCCAGCAGCTTGGTTCCAGGGGATACCGGGGAGCTGTTTTTT. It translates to CASSLVPGDTGELFF.

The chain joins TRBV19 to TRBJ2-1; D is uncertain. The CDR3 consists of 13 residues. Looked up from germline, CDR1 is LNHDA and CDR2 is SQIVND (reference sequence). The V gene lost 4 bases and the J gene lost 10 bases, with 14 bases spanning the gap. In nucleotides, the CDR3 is TGTGCCAGTAGTACCCACCACCCAAGCGAGCAGTTCTTC. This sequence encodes CASSTHHPSEQFF.

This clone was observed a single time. CDR3 loop: CAWRNGSYNEQFF. CDR3 bases: TGTGCCTGGAGGAACGGCTCCTACAATGAGCAGTTCTTC. The V gene is TRBV30, the J gene TRBJ2-1; no definite D call. The CDR3 sequence is 13 residues long. Germline CDR1 is GTSNPN and CDR2 is SVGIG (reference sequence). The V end lost 3 bases, the J end lost 0 bases, and 6 bases lay between the germline ends.

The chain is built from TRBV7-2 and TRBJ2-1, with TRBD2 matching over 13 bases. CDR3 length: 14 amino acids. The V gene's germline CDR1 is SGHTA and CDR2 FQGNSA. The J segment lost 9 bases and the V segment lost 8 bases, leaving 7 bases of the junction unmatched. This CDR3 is CASVTSGRRGEQFF. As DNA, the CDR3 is TGTGCCAGCGTGACTAGCGGGAGGCGGGGTGAGCAGTTCTTC.

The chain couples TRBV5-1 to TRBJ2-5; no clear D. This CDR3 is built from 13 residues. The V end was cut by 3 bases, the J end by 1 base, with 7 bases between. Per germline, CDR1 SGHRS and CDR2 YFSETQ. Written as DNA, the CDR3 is TGCGCCAGCAGCTCTACACTCCAAGAGACCCAGTACTTC. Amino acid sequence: CASSSTLQETQYF.

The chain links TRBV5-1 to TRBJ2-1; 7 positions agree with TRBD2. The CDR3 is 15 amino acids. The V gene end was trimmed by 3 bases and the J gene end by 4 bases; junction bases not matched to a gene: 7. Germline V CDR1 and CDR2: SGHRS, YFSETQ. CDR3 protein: CASSYSSGGYNEQFF. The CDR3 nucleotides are TGCGCCAGCAGCTACTCTAGCGGAGGGTACAATGAGCAGTTCTTC.

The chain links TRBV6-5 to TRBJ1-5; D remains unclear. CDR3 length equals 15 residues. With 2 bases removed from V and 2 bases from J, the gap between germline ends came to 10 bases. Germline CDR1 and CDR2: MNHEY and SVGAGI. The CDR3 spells CASSYTFSGNQPQHF. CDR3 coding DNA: TGTGCCAGCAGTTACACCTTCTCGGGCAATCAGCCCCAGCATTTT.

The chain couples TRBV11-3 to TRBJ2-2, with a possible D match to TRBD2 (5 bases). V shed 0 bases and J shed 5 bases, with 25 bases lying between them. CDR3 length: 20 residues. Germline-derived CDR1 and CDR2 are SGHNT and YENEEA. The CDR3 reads CASSLDPPYGRPGRTGELFF. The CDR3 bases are TGTGCCAGCAGCTTAGACCCCCCTTATGGCAGGCCGGGAAGGACCGGGGAGCTGTTTTTT.

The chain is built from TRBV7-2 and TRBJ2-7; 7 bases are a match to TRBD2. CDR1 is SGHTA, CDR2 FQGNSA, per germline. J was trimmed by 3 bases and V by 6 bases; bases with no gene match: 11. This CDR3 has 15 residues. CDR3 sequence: CASSNRGSRYYEQYF. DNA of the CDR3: TGTGCCAGCAGTAATCGCGGGAGCCGCTACTACGAGCAGTACTTC.

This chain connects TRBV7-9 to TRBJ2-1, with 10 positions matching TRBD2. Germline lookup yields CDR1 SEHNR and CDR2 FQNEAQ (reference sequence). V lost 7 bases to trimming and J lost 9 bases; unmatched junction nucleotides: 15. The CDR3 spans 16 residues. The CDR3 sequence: CASTLGALAGVSEQFF. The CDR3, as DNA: TGTGCCAGCACCCTAGGGGCTCTAGCGGGAGTGAGTGAGCAGTTCTTC.